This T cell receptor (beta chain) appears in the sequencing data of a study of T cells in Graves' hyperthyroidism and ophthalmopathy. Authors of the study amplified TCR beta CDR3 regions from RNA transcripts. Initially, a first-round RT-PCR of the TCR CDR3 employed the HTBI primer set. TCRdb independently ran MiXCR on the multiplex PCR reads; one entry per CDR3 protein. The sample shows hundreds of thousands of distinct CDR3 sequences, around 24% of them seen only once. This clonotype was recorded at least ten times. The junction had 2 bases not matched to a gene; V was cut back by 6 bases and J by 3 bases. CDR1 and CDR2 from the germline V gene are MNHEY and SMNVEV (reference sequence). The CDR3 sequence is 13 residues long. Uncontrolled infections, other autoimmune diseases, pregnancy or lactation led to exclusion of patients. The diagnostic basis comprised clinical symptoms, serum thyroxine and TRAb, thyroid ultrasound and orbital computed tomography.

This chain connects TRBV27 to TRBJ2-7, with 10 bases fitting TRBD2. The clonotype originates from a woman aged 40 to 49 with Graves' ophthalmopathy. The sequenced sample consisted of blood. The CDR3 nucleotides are TGTGCCAGCAGAACTAGCGGGAACTACGAGCAGTACTTC. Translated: CASRTSGNYEQYF.